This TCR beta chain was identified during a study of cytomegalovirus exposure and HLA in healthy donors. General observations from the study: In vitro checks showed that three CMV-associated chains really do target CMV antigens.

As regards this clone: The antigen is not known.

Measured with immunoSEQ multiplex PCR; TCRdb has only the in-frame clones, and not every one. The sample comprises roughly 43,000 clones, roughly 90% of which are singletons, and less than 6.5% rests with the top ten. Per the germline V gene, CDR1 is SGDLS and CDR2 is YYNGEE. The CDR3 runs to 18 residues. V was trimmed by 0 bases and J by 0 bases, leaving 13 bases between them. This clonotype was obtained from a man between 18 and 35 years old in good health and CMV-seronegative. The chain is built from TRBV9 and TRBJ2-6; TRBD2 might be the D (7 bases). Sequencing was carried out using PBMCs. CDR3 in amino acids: CASSVEGGGLSGANVLTF. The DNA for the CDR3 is TGTGCCAGCAGCGTAGAGGGGGGGGGCCTCTCTGGGGCCAACGTCCTGACTTTC.